The 16 T cell receptor beta chains reported below all come from one sample, sequenced in a study of T cells after posttransplantation cyclophosphamide. Profiling relied on immunoSEQ multiplex PCR, and the TCRdb table lists in-frame clones only, not all of them. Singletons are absent from the sample, which has about 17,000 clones. Busulfan-fludarabine conditioning, marrow transplant, and cyclophosphamide on days +3 and +4 were administered. The specimen comprised PBMCs, sampled after allogeneic stem cell transplant with posttransplant cyclophosphamide. These receptors originate from a female patient in her thirties or forties who received an allogeneic stem cell transplant from a related donor, was CMV-positive, and had no GVHD. The graft donor may have contributed some T cells.

This clone was seen repeatedly, ten times or more. V and J are TRBV30 and TRBJ2-4; D is possibly TRBD1 (6 bases). Germline V lookup: CDR1 GTSNPN, CDR2 SVGIG (reference sequence). The V end lost 4 bases, the J end lost 1 base, and 11 bases lay between the germline ends. The length of the CDR3 is 14 residues. The CDR3 loop is CAWTMRGAKNIQYF. The CDR3 bases are TGTGCCTGGACGATGAGGGGGGCCAAAAACATTCAGTACTTC.

This clone was seen many times. The chain combines TRBV2 with TRBJ2-5; 7 bases agree with TRBD1. Germline CDR1 and CDR2: SNHLY and FYNNEI. The CDR3 is 12 amino acids. V lost 6 bases, J lost 10 bases, and 8 bases stayed unmatched. The DNA of the CDR3 is TGTGCCAGCAGGACAGGGCGAATGGGCCAGTACTTC. Translating gives CASRTGRMGQYF.

This clone occurred many times. V and J are TRBV6-1 and TRBJ2-3; D gene ambiguous. CDR1 and CDR2 (germline): MNHNS, SASEGT. Trimming cost V 5 bases and J 5 bases, with 11 bases left between them. The CDR3 length is 13 residues. The CDR3 DNA sequence: TGTGCCAGCAGTACCGAACACCGAGATACGCAGTATTTT. Encoded protein: CASSTEHRDTQYF.

J is TRBJ2-5 and V is TRBV27, with D perhaps matching TRBD1 (6 bases). The J call may be mistaken, given a closer DNA end match to TRBJ2-7. The CDR3 is made up of 14 amino acids. Looked up from germline, CDR1 is MNHEY and CDR2 is SMNVEV (reference sequence). CDR3 sequence (DNA): TGTGCCAGCAGAGCTATTGGACAGCTCTACGAGCAGTACTTC. It yields the protein CASRAIGQLYEQYF.

This clone was seen repeatedly, ten times or more. The chain employs TRBV7-2 and TRBJ1-2; D is unresolved. Germline CDR1 reads SGHTA; CDR2 reads FQGNSA. This CDR3 is built from 14 residues. V was pared by 1 base and J by 8 bases, with 14 bases between. The CDR3, as DNA: TGTGCCAGCAGCTTAGACTTGGCGACGGAGGGCTACACCTTC. Translating gives CASSLDLATEGYTF.

This clone was picked up many times. The rearrangement links TRBV2 to TRBJ2-7, with TRBD1 identical over 7 bases. Germline CDR1 reads SNHLY; CDR2 reads FYNNEI. The CDR3 has 14 amino acids. Trimming at V came to 4 bases and at J to 7 bases, leaving 10 bases not matched to a gene. The chain's CDR3 is CASSGAQGLFEQYF. CDR3 sequence (DNA): TGTGCCAGCAGTGGGGCACAGGGGCTATTTGAGCAGTACTTC.

This clone was picked up many times. V gene TRBV19 combines with J gene TRBJ2-3, with D possibly TRBD2 on 6 matching bases. Germline V gene data show CDR1 as LNHDA and CDR2 as SQIVND (reference sequence). V lost 6 bases to trimming and J lost 0 bases, with 10 bases between them. This CDR3 has 14 amino acids. CDR3 region: CASRTGTSTDTQYF. The DNA for the CDR3 is TGTGCCAGTAGAACCGGGACTAGCACAGATACGCAGTATTTT.

This clone was seen at least ten times. This rearrangement joins TRBV6-1 to TRBJ2-5; D is ambiguous. The V gene's germline CDR1 is MNHNS and CDR2 SASEGT. The V and J ends lost 7 bases and 0 bases respectively, with 9 bases between them. The CDR3 is 13 amino acids. The CDR3 DNA follows: TGTGCCAGCAAGTTGAGCCACCAAGAGACCCAGTACTTC. Encoded protein: CASKLSHQETQYF.

This clone was recorded many times. The rearrangement joins TRBV28 to TRBJ2-1; 7 positions agree with TRBD2. The germline V gene has CDR1 MDHEN and CDR2 SYDVKM. The CDR3 sequence is 14 residues long. V gave up 2 bases and J gave up 6 bases; unmatched junction bases: 4. The CDR3 coding sequence is TGTGCCAGCAGTTTAGCGGGAGTGGTCAATGAGCAGTTCTTC. As protein: CASSLAGVVNEQFF.

This clone was seen many times. This sequence joins TRBV6-1 and TRBJ2-1; possibly TRBD2 for D (6 bases). V gave up 2 bases and J gave up 3 bases, with 11 bases separating them. Germline V gives CDR1 MNHNS, CDR2 SASEGT. There are 15 residues in the CDR3. CDR3 in amino acids: CASSELDYLYNEQFF. Written as DNA, the CDR3 is TGTGCCAGCAGTGAACTGGACTACCTCTACAATGAGCAGTTCTTC.

This clone was counted at least ten times. The V gene is TRBV5-4, the J gene TRBJ2-1; TRBD2 matches at 13 bases. The V gene's germline CDR1 is SGHNT and CDR2 YYREEE (reference sequence). Trimming took 1 base from V and 9 from J; bases not matched to a gene: 1. The CDR3 has 14 residues. The DNA of the CDR3 is TGTGCCAGCAGCTTGTGGACTAGCGGGAGTGAGCAGTTCTTC. Its protein is CASSLWTSGSEQFF. The complete variable domain, with remaining parts taken from reference TRBV5-4 and TRBJ2-1, reads ETGVTQSPTHLIKTRGQQVTLRCSSQSGHNTVSWYQQALGQGPQFIFQYYREEENGRGNFPPRFSGLQFPNYSSELNVNALELDDSALYLCASSLWTSGSEQFFGPGTRLTVL.

This clone was recorded at least ten times. The gene calls are TRBV5-6 and TRBJ2-7; 8 bases line up with TRBD1. CDR1 and CDR2 (germline): SGHDT, YYEEEE. The CDR3 runs 16 residues. J lost 3 bases, V lost 1 base, and 9 bases had no gene match. CDR3 nucleotides: TGTGCCAGCAGCTTGCAGGGCAGGGGGCTTCTCTACGAGCAGTACTTC. Encoded protein: CASSLQGRGLLYEQYF.

This clone was observed at least ten times. V gene TRBV7-8 combines with J gene TRBJ2-6; D is unclear. The CDR3 loop spans 16 amino acids. Germline V gene lookup returns CDR1 SGHVS and CDR2 FQNEAQ. Trimming removed 5 bases from V and 0 bases from J, with 11 bases in between. CDR3: CASSLRPNSGANVLTF. In DNA, the CDR3 is TGTGCCAGCAGCCTCAGGCCCAACTCTGGGGCCAACGTCCTGACTTTC. The entire variable domain, with the rest obtained from reference TRBV7-8 and TRBJ2-6, is as follows: GAGVSQSPRYKVAKRGQDVALRCDPISGHVSLFWYQQALGQGPEFLTYFQNEAQLDKSGLPSDRFFAERPEGSVSTLKIQRTQQEDSAVYLCASSLRPNSGANVLTFGAGSRLTVL.

In this sample, this clone turned up many times. The chain joins TRBV28 to TRBJ1-1; TRBD1 is a possible D gene (5 bases). The CDR3 has 13 amino acids. The ends were cut back, 6 bases at V and 3 bases at J, with 11 bases in the middle. CDR1 and CDR2 from the germline V gene are MDHEN and SYDVKM. The CDR3 loop reads CASSDSFYTEAFF. CDR3 coding DNA: TGTGCCAGCAGCGACAGTTTTTACACTGAAGCTTTCTTT.

At least ten counts were recorded for this clone. The chain is built from TRBV7-2 and TRBJ2-3; the D is unclear. The germline CDR1 and CDR2 sequences are SGHTA and FQGNSA. Trimming stripped 1 base from V and 2 bases from J, with 7 bases between. This CDR3 region has 14 residues. The CDR3 bases are TGTGCCAGCAGCTTAGTTGGCCTCACAGATACGCAGTATTTT. It translates to CASSLVGLTDTQYF.

This clone has ten or more counts. The chain couples TRBV2 to TRBJ2-5; TRBD1 might be the D (6 bases). The V gene lost 11 bases and the J gene lost 5 bases, with 15 bases spanning the gap. Germline CDR1 SNHLY, CDR2 FYNNEI. CDR3 length: 12 amino acids. The CDR3 sequence: CAALRGGETQYF. The CDR3 coding sequence is TGTGCCGCACTCAGGGGTGGGGAGACCCAGTACTTC.